Listed here are 18 T cell receptor beta chains from one sample, sequenced in a study of blood T cell repertoires in COVID-19. Data came from immunoSEQ multiplex PCR; TCRdb stores just in-frame clones and leaves some out. The sample includes a few hundred thousand clones, 70% to 90% of them seen just once. Source material: peripheral blood. Receptor source: a woman aged 25 to 45 who had recovered from COVID-19.

The V gene is TRBV28, the J gene TRBJ2-5; no reliable D call. CDR1 is MDHEN and CDR2 is SYDVKM in the germline V gene. Trimming shortened V by 4 bases and J by 5 bases, and 8 bases separated the two germline ends. This CDR3 has 12 residues. The DNA of the CDR3 is TGTGCCAGCAGTTCAGGTATTGAGACCCAGTACTTC. Translated: CASSSGIETQYF.

In this sample, this clone turned up many times. The chain employs TRBV6-1 and TRBJ1-1; 9 bases are a match to TRBD1. The CDR3 sequence is 17 residues long. Unmatched junction bases numbered 8, after V lost 2 bases and J lost 1 base. Germline-derived CDR1 and CDR2 are MNHNS and SASEGT. CDR3 in amino acids: CASSESLGGQGNTEAFF. The CDR3 DNA follows: TGTGCCAGCAGTGAATCGTTGGGGGGACAGGGGAACACTGAAGCTTTCTTT.

The rearrangement joins TRBV24-1 to TRBJ2-5, with D possibly being TRBD2 (6 bases). Trimming stripped 2 bases from V and 5 bases from J, with 23 bases between. CDR3 length: 18 residues. Germline CDR1 and CDR2: KGHDR and SFDVKD. CDR3 region: CATSDSQGLGIEGETQYF. CDR3 in DNA: TGTGCCACCAGTGATTCCCAGGGACTCGGGATCGAGGGCGAGACCCAGTACTTC.

This chain joins TRBV28 and TRBJ2-3; 9 bases line up with TRBD1. The CDR3 covers 15 residues. V was clipped by 6 bases and J by 2 bases; unmatched bases: 6. Germline CDR1 reads MDHEN; CDR2 reads SYDVKM. The CDR3: CASSLGQGYTDTQYF. CDR3 bases: TGTGCCAGCAGCTTGGGACAGGGTTACACAGATACGCAGTATTTT.

V is TRBV14 and J is TRBJ2-2; 10 positions agree with TRBD2. Per germline, CDR1 SGHDN and CDR2 FVKESK. With V trimmed by 1 base and J by 3 bases, 8 bases remained unmatched. This CDR3 is 18 amino acids long. In DNA, the CDR3 is TGTGCCAGCAGCCAAGTGTCTAGCGGGGGCGGCTACACCGGGGAGCTGTTTTTT. Its translation is CASSQVSSGGGYTGELFF. The full variable domain, in which reference TRBV14 and TRBJ2-2 provide the parts outside the CDR3, is EAGVTQFPSHSVIEKGQTVTLRCDPISGHDNLYWYRRVMGKEIKFLLHFVKESKQDESGMPNNRFLAERTGGTYSTLKVQPAELEDSGVYFCASSQVSSGGGYTGELFFGEGSRLTVL.

The chain combines TRBV7-8 with TRBJ1-3; 8 bases are shared with TRBD1. V was pared by 1 base and J by 2 bases, with 7 bases of the junction left unmatched. Germline V CDR1 and CDR2: SGHVS, FQNEAQ. The CDR3 runs to 17 residues. In DNA, the CDR3 is TGTGCCAGCAGCTTAGTCCCAGGGGGCGCCGCTGGAAACACCATATATTTT. Amino acid sequence: CASSLVPGGAAGNTIYF. Using reference TRBV7-8 and TRBJ1-3 for the parts outside the CDR3, the full variable domain is GAGVSQSPRYKVAKRGQDVALRCDPISGHVSLFWYQQALGQGPEFLTYFQNEAQLDKSGLPSDRFFAERPEGSVSTLKIQRTQQEDSAVYLCASSLVPGGAAGNTIYFGEGSWLTVV.

The chain joins TRBV5-4 to TRBJ2-2, with D unclear. Germline V gives CDR1 SGHNT, CDR2 YYREEE (reference sequence). V was cut by 0 bases and J by 6 bases, with 12 bases left in between. This CDR3 spans 15 amino acids. The CDR3 sequence: CASSLVGPEAGELFF. In DNA form, the CDR3 reads TGTGCCAGCAGCTTGGTGGGCCCTGAAGCCGGGGAGCTGTTTTTT.

Turning to this clone: This sample also contains other DNA sequences that code for the same CDR3. The J gene is TRBJ2-7, the V gene TRBV6-2 or TRBV6-3; no definite D call. This CDR3 has 12 amino acids. The V end lost 2 bases, the J end lost 5 bases, and 7 bases lay between the germline ends. Germline CDR1 reads MNHEY; CDR2 reads SVGEGT. In DNA, the CDR3 is TGTGCCAGCAGTTACCCCGCGGACGAGCAGTACTTC. Translated, it gives CASSYPADEQYF.

This clone was observed a single time. This chain connects TRBV30 to TRBJ2-1; 8 nucleotides line up with TRBD1. J was trimmed by 5 bases and V by 0 bases; bases with no gene match: 6. This CDR3 is built from 15 residues. Germline V gene data show CDR1 as GTSNPN and CDR2 as SVGIG (reference sequence). In DNA, the CDR3 is TGTGCCTGGAGTGTTGGACAGGGCCCCCACAATGAGCAGTTCTTC. It translates to CAWSVGQGPHNEQFF.

The chain has TRBV5-4 and TRBJ2-7; 9 bases map to TRBD1. V dropped 4 bases and J dropped 4; count of bases not matched to a gene: 6. This CDR3 contains 14 residues. In germline, CDR1 is SGHNT, CDR2 YYREEE (reference sequence). Here the CDR3 reads CASSEGQGGYEQYF. The CDR3 bases are TGTGCCAGCAGCGAGGGACAGGGCGGGTACGAGCAGTACTTC. Using reference TRBV5-4 and TRBJ2-7 for the parts outside the CDR3, the full variable domain is ETGVTQSPTHLIKTRGQQVTLRCSSQSGHNTVSWYQQALGQGPQFIFQYYREEENGRGNFPPRFSGLQFPNYSSELNVNALELDDSALYLCASSEGQGGYEQYFGPGTRLTVT.

The V gene is TRBV14, the J gene TRBJ2-7; TRBD1 agrees at 10 bases. The CDR3 is made up of 17 amino acids. The germline V gene has CDR1 SGHDN and CDR2 FVKESK. V gave up 0 bases and J gave up 3 bases; unmatched junction bases: 8. This CDR3 is CASSQDRRTGGNYEQYF. CDR3 coding DNA: TGTGCCAGCAGCCAAGATCGGCGGACAGGGGGAAACTACGAGCAGTACTTC.

V gene TRBV29-1 combines with J gene TRBJ2-5; D is possibly TRBD2 (5 bases). Trimming cost V 2 bases and J 3 bases, with 10 bases left between them. The length of the CDR3 is 13 residues. Germline V CDR1 and CDR2: SQVTM, ANQGSEA. This CDR3 reads CSVERGPKETQYF. CDR3 in DNA: TGCAGCGTTGAACGCGGGCCAAAAGAGACCCAGTACTTC.

The rearrangement joins TRBV12-3 or TRBV12-4 to TRBJ2-5; weak D call: TRBD2 (6 bases). The germline V and J ends were trimmed by 2 bases and 5 bases, with 9 bases remaining between them. The CDR3 runs 13 residues. As DNA, the CDR3 is TGTGCCAGCAGTTTACACGGGAGCGAGACCCAGTACTTC. This codes for CASSLHGSETQYF.

The rearrangement uses TRBV7-9 and TRBJ2-7; the D is unclear. In germline, CDR1 is SEHNR, CDR2 FQNEAQ (reference sequence). CDR3 length: 14 residues. The V gene lost 2 bases and the J gene lost 2 bases, with 10 bases spanning the gap. The CDR3 region has the DNA TGTGCCAGCAGCTTATCGACTGAGGCCTACGAGCAGTACTTC. Translated, it gives CASSLSTEAYEQYF.

The chain recombines TRBV24-1 with TRBJ2-1; D is possibly TRBD1 (6 bases). CDR1 is KGHDR, CDR2 SFDVKD, per germline. This CDR3 has 11 residues. Trimming stripped 6 bases from V and 10 bases from J, with 9 bases between. The CDR3 loop is CATSLGAEQFF. The CDR3 region has the DNA TGTGCCACCAGTCTGGGGGCGGAGCAGTTCTTC.

This chain joins TRBV6-2 or TRBV6-3 and TRBJ1-5; D is perhaps TRBD1 (5 bases). The germline V gene encodes CDR1 MNHEY and CDR2 SVGEGT. This CDR3 spans 14 amino acids. The V gene lost 3 bases and the J gene lost 5 bases, with 11 bases spanning the gap. For the CDR3, the DNA is TGTGCCAGCAGTTATGGTCAGGGATATCAGCCCCAGCATTTT. Its protein is CASSYGQGYQPQHF.

The chain has TRBV3-1 (or the pseudogene TRBV3-2) and TRBJ1-6; 9 bases match TRBD1. V dropped 3 bases and J dropped 9; count of bases not matched to a gene: 3. The germline V gene encodes CDR1 LGHDT and CDR2 YNNKEL (reference sequence). This CDR3 has 14 amino acids. The chain's CDR3 is CASSQTGGGSPLHF. CDR3 in DNA: TGTGCCAGCAGCCAGACAGGGGGAGGTTCACCCCTCCACTTT.

This clone showed up just a few times. This chain connects TRBV11-2 to TRBJ2-1; 8 bases fit TRBD2. Germline CDR1 is SGHAT and CDR2 is FQNNGV. The CDR3 length is 16 residues. The trim removed 2 bases at V and 2 bases at J, leaving 5 bases unmatched. CDR3 bases: TGTGCCAGCAGCTTATATACGGGAGGGCCCTACAATGAGCAGTTCTTC. It specifies CASSLYTGGPYNEQFF. Full variable domain (remainder filled in from reference TRBV11-2 and TRBJ2-1): EAGVAQSPRYKIIEKRQSVAFWCNPISGHATLYWYQQILGQGPKLLIQFQNNGVVDDSQLPKDRFSAERLKGVDSTLKIQPAKLEDSAVYLCASSLYTGGPYNEQFFGPGTRLTVL.